The T cell receptor (beta chain) described here comes from a study of blood T cell repertoires in COVID-19. Study-level information: In each case, the material was cDNA or gDNA derived from T cells, B-cell-depleted T cells, or PBMCs.

Original methodology: Amplification of reference gene primers provided the estimated nucleated cell counts. This table comes from immunoSEQ multiplex PCR, and its TCRdb copy is limited to in-frame clones, with some not included. V and J calls plus clone size are reproduced from that table; the DNA served to infer D and trimming. The sample contains around 370,000 clones, about nine tenths of which appear only once. CDR1 is SGHVS and CDR2 is FQNEAQ in the germline V gene. Trimming took off 1 base at V and 1 base at J, with 8 bases between the two ends. This CDR3 is 14 amino acids long. This clone appeared once. During active infection, Seattle patients enrolled and were then monitored through disease.

The TCR comes from a woman in her sixties or seventies with COVID-19, enrolled during active disease. This chain joins TRBV7-8 and TRBJ2-7, with D unclear. Sequencing input: peripheral blood. The CDR3 loop reads CASSLVAPSYEQYF. The CDR3 nucleotides are TGTGCCAGCAGCTTAGTGGCCCCTTCCTACGAGCAGTACTTC.